This T cell receptor (beta chain) appears in the sequencing data of a study of T cell responses to AZD1222 COVID-19 vaccine. Sequencing used immunoSEQ multiplex PCR; TCRdb keeps in-frame clones, though not all of them. Among approximately 150,000 clones listed, 85% to 95% were seen once. On this clone itself: Its antigen is not known.

Study-wide results and caveats: Epitopes outside B.1.351 and B.1.1.7 mutated regions reportedly drew nearly half of spike TCRs. A rise in Spike-specific TCR breadth and depth followed two AZD1222 doses. At study baseline, merely over 5 AZD1222 recipients were seropositive. Repertoires were obtained solely post-peak T cell response.

The germline gives CDR1 SGHAT, CDR2 FQNNGV. Trimming took off 1 base at V and 4 bases at J, with 8 bases between the two ends. The CDR3 length is 13 residues. J is TRBJ2-7 and V is TRBV11-2; D not certain. This specimen consisted of peripheral blood, obtained on day 0 of AZD1222 vaccination. This receptor was obtained from an adult in good health. The chain's CDR3 is CASSLGPSYEQYF. CDR3 DNA sequence: TGTGCCAGCAGCTTAGGCCCCTCTTACGAGCAGTACTTC.